The 32 T cell receptor beta chains below come from one sample, sequenced in a study of shared clonotypes between healthy human individuals. Sequencing was performed with immunoSEQ multiplex PCR; in TCRdb, only in-frame clones are kept and a portion is missing. The sample contains over 2,000,000 clones, about 94% of which appear only once. CD45RO negativity and positive selection for CCR7 defined naive CD8 cells, a population that excluded terminally differentiated effector memory CD45RA+ cells. The source material was naive CD8+ T cells from PBMCs. These receptor sequences come from a man younger than 35 in good health. Some clones in this sample may be carry-over from other donors' samples.

The V and J genes are TRBV2 and TRBJ1-4, with D perhaps matching TRBD1 (6 bases). V lost 6 bases and J lost 4, with 15 bases in between. Germline V CDR1 and CDR2: SNHLY, FYNNEI. The CDR3 is 15 residues long. The CDR3 sequence is CASSRGGPFNEKLFF. As DNA, the CDR3 is TGTGCCAGCAGCCGAGGGGGTCCCTTTAATGAAAAACTGTTTTTT.

The gene calls are TRBV11-1 and TRBJ2-5; the D call may be TRBD1 or TRBD2 (5 bases each). The CDR3 is 15 amino acids. The germline V gene encodes CDR1 SGHAT and CDR2 FQDESV (reference sequence). Trimming took 4 bases from V and 5 from J, leaving 17 bases between them. This chain's CDR3 is CASSSTQGPGETQYF. The CDR3 coding sequence is TGTGCCAGCAGCTCCACCCAGGGCCCGGGGGAGACCCAGTACTTC.

This chain connects TRBV2 to TRBJ2-7, with a weak D call TRBD2 (7 bases). The CDR3 totals 14 residues. V lost 6 bases and J lost 5, with 17 bases in between. CDR1 is SNHLY, CDR2 FYNNEI, per germline. CDR3 protein: CASSTPGGPDEQYF. Written as DNA, the CDR3 is TGTGCCAGCAGCACCCCCGGGGGGCCCGACGAGCAGTACTTC. The full variable domain, its missing parts supplied by reference TRBV2 and TRBJ2-7, is EPEVTQTPSHQVTQMGQEVILRCVPISNHLYFYWYRQILGQKVEFLVSFYNNEISEKSEIFDDQFSVERPDGSNFTLKIRSTKLEDSAMYFCASSTPGGPDEQYFGPGTRLTVT.

The chain is built from TRBV2 and TRBJ2-2; perhaps TRBD2 as D (5 bases). V was clipped by 0 bases and J by 7 bases, with 12 bases between them. CDR1 is SNHLY, CDR2 FYNNEI, per germline. This CDR3 contains 15 residues. Here the CDR3 reads CASSEARPSSGELFF. The CDR3 DNA is TGTGCCAGCAGTGAAGCGCGGCCTAGCAGCGGGGAGCTGTTTTTT.

The V gene is TRBV4-1, the J gene TRBJ2-7; TRBD2 is a possible D gene (5 bases). CDR3 size: 14 residues. The germline V gene has CDR1 MGHRA and CDR2 YSYEKL. V was pared by 4 bases and J by 3 bases, with 13 bases between. As DNA, the CDR3 is TGCGCCAGCAGCCTTCCGGGGTCTGGCTACGAGCAGTACTTC. It is translated as CASSLPGSGYEQYF.

On this clone itself: Sequence at one end of the junction differs from germline and may be a read error. The chain is built from TRBV5-1 and TRBJ1-2; TRBD1 might be the D (5 bases). The CDR3 totals 13 residues. Germline lookup yields CDR1 SGHRS and CDR2 YFSETQ. CDR3 in amino acids: CASSSPRGDGYAF. CDR3 coding DNA: TGCGCCAGCAGCTCCCCGAGGGGAGATGGCTACGCCTTC.

Points on this clone: Other nucleotide sequences in the sample specify the same CDR3. The rearrangement joins TRBV7-2 to TRBJ1-1, with D uncertain. The germline CDR1 and CDR2 sequences are SGHTA and FQGNSA. The CDR3 is made up of 13 amino acids. The ends were cut back, 3 bases at V and 1 base at J, with 6 bases in the middle. Written as DNA, the CDR3 is TGTGCCAGCAGCTTCGGGGAGAACACTGAAGCTTTCTTT. Protein sequence: CASSFGENTEAFF.

Only one count was recorded for this clone. The chain recombines TRBV2 with TRBJ1-1; tentative D call: TRBD1 (6 bases). The CDR3 has 16 residues. V lost 0 bases and J 2 bases, leaving 13 bases between the germline ends. The germline V gene has CDR1 SNHLY and CDR2 FYNNEI. DNA of the CDR3: TGTGCCAGCAGTGAAGCTGGCAGGGGATTAAACACTGAAGCTTTCTTT. This translates into CASSEAGRGLNTEAFF. Full variable domain (missing parts from reference TRBV2 and TRBJ1-1): EPEVTQTPSHQVTQMGQEVILRCVPISNHLYFYWYRQILGQKVEFLVSFYNNEISEKSEIFDDQFSVERPDGSNFTLKIRSTKLEDSAMYFCASSEAGRGLNTEAFFGQGTRLTVV.

The rearrangement links TRBV7-3 to TRBJ2-1; 7 nucleotides line up with TRBD2. There are 15 residues in the CDR3. Per the germline V gene, CDR1 is SGHTA and CDR2 is FQGTGA. Trimming at V came to 2 bases and at J to 3 bases, leaving 4 bases not matched to a gene. This CDR3 is CASSLAGEYYNEQFF. The CDR3 DNA sequence: TGTGCCAGCAGCTTAGCGGGAGAGTACTACAATGAGCAGTTCTTC. Full variable domain (missing parts from reference TRBV7-3 and TRBJ2-1): GAGVSQTPSNKVTEKGKYVELRCDPISGHTALYWYRQSLGQGPEFLIYFQGTGAADDSGLPNDRFFAVRPEGSVSTLKIQRTERGDSAVYLCASSLAGEYYNEQFFGPGTRLTVL.

V usage is TRBV11-2 and J usage is TRBJ2-7; D uncertain. Germline CDR1 SGHAT, CDR2 FQNNGV. V lost 4 bases, J lost 5 bases, and 18 bases lay in between. CDR3 length equals 15 residues. CDR3 coding DNA: TGTGCCAGCAGCTCTCGGACGGCGTCTCGCAACGAGCAGTACTTC. The encoded protein is CASSSRTASRNEQYF. Full variable domain (missing parts from reference TRBV11-2 and TRBJ2-7): EAGVAQSPRYKIIEKRQSVAFWCNPISGHATLYWYQQILGQGPKLLIQFQNNGVVDDSQLPKDRFSAERLKGVDSTLKIQPAKLEDSAVYLCASSSRTASRNEQYFGPGTRLTVT.

The V call is TRBV27, the J call TRBJ2-1; 10 bases match TRBD2. The CDR3 covers 16 residues. CDR1 MNHEY and CDR2 SMNVEV come from the germline V gene (reference sequence). V lost 5 bases, J lost 5 bases, and 9 bases stayed unmatched. The CDR3 here is CASSPVRTSGHNEQFF. The CDR3 DNA sequence: TGTGCCAGCAGTCCTGTTAGGACTAGCGGACACAATGAGCAGTTCTTC.

This clone was found a few times. The chain has TRBV9 and TRBJ2-2; 7 positions agree with TRBD1. CDR3 size: 16 residues. Germline loops: CDR1 SGDLS, CDR2 YYNGEE. The V gene end was trimmed by 3 bases and the J gene end by 1 base; junction bases not matched to a gene: 6. The CDR3 sequence: CASSGPRQGNTGELFF. CDR3 bases: TGTGCCAGCAGCGGGCCGCGACAGGGGAACACCGGGGAGCTGTTTTTT.

Note on this clone: The same CDR3 arises from other DNA sequences in this sample as well. The gene calls are TRBV28 and TRBJ2-7, with 10 bases matching TRBD1. J was trimmed by 2 bases and V by 2 bases; bases with no gene match: 3. Germline CDR1 reads MDHEN; CDR2 reads SYDVKM. The CDR3 has 15 amino acids. CDR3 sequence reads: CASSLVGTGAYEQYF. In DNA form, the CDR3 reads TGTGCCAGCAGTTTAGTTGGGACAGGGGCCTACGAGCAGTACTTC.

The V call is TRBV5-6, the J call TRBJ1-1; 9 nucleotides align to TRBD1. The CDR3 contains 18 residues. Germline CDR1 SGHDT, CDR2 YYEEEE. V shed 3 bases and J 3 bases; nucleotides not matched to a gene: 15. The CDR3 loop reads CASSSTGGSPWFYTEAFF. CDR3 nucleotides: TGTGCCAGCAGCTCAACAGGGGGCTCCCCCTGGTTCTACACTGAAGCTTTCTTT.

The chain combines TRBV7-9 with TRBJ2-1; 12 nucleotides match TRBD2. With V trimmed by 5 bases and J by 7 bases, 15 bases remained unmatched. The CDR3 is 18 residues long. Germline CDR1 reads SEHNR; CDR2 reads FQNEAQ (reference sequence). For the CDR3, the DNA is TGTGCCAGCAGCCTACAAAGACTAGCGGGAGAGGGTATGAATGAGCAGTTCTTC. This encodes CASSLQRLAGEGMNEQFF.

DNA for the CDR3: TGTGCCAGCAGCTTGTGGGGGTACTCCTACGAGCAGTACTTC. Protein product: CASSLWGYSYEQYF. The chain has TRBV5-6 and TRBJ2-7, with D possibly called TRBD1 or TRBD2 (5 bases each). Trimming took 1 base from V and 0 from J, leaving 8 bases between them. The CDR3 consists of 14 residues. Germline values: CDR1 SGHDT, CDR2 YYEEEE.

This sequence joins TRBV6-5 and TRBJ2-2, with D possibly TRBD2 on 7 matching bases. The V end lost 1 base, the J end lost 4 bases, and 10 bases lay between the germline ends. The CDR3 totals 15 residues. The germline CDR1 and CDR2 sequences are MNHEY and SVGAGI. CDR3 bases: TGTGCCAGCAGTTACTTAAGGGGGGGCACCGGGGAGCTGTTTTTT. Encoded protein: CASSYLRGGTGELFF.

V and J are TRBV9 and TRBJ2-5; weak D call: TRBD2 (5 bases). Trimming pared 1 base from V and 4 bases from J, leaving 11 bases between. The CDR3 is 14 amino acids. From germline, CDR1 is SGDLS and CDR2 YYNGEE. CDR3 residues: CASSVIRRAETQYF. CDR3 coding DNA: TGTGCCAGCAGCGTAATTAGGCGGGCAGAGACCCAGTACTTC.

The chain recombines TRBV6-6 with TRBJ2-7; no firm D call. The germline CDR1 and CDR2 sequences are MNHNY and SVGAGI (reference sequence). V was shortened by 7 bases and J by 5 bases, with 15 bases between the two germline ends. This CDR3 has 13 residues. The CDR3 sequence: CASIQGPGHEQYF. DNA for the CDR3: TGTGCCAGCATCCAAGGGCCCGGTCACGAGCAGTACTTC.

This chain uses TRBV28 with TRBJ1-1, with 9 bases matching TRBD1. V lost 2 bases, J lost 1 base, and 8 bases stayed unmatched. Germline loops: CDR1 MDHEN, CDR2 SYDVKM. The CDR3 runs 17 residues. Written as DNA, the CDR3 is TGTGCCAGCAGTTTAGAATACAGGGGGCTCTCGAACACTGAAGCTTTCTTT. Translated: CASSLEYRGLSNTEAFF. The whole variable domain, remainder taken from reference TRBV28 and TRBJ1-1, is DVKVTQSSRYLVKRTGEKVFLECVQDMDHENMFWYRQDPGLGLRLIYFSYDVKMKEKGDIPEGYSVSREKKERFSLILESASTNQTSMYLCASSLEYRGLSNTEAFFGQGTRLTVV.

The genes are TRBV27 and TRBJ2-7; no firm D call. The V end lost 1 base, the J end lost 1 base, and 5 bases lay between the germline ends. The CDR3 runs to 13 residues. Germline-derived CDR1 and CDR2 are MNHEY and SMNVEV (reference sequence). CDR3 amino acids: CASSLLMSYEQYF. CDR3 nucleotides: TGTGCCAGCAGTTTATTAATGTCCTACGAGCAGTACTTC.

CDR3 sequence (DNA): TGCAGCGTTGTCCCAGAAACCTACGAGCAGTACTTC. This codes for CSVVPETYEQYF. The chain is built from TRBV29-1 and TRBJ2-7; D remains ambiguous. From germline, CDR1 is SQVTM and CDR2 ANQGSEA. V lost 4 bases and J lost 2, with 9 bases in between. The CDR3 contains 12 residues.

The genes are TRBV5-1 and TRBJ2-1, with TRBD2 as a possible D gene (5 bases). Germline-derived CDR1 and CDR2 are SGHRS and YFSETQ. V was cut by 2 bases and J by 5 bases, with 26 bases left in between. The CDR3 runs 19 residues. Here the CDR3 reads CASSFPSLYSEGLDNEQFF. In nucleotides, the CDR3 is TGCGCCAGCAGCTTCCCGAGCCTATATAGCGAGGGATTGGACAATGAGCAGTTCTTC. Together with reference TRBV5-1 and TRBJ2-1, the CDR3 gives the full variable domain: KAGVTQTPRYLIKTRGQQVTLSCSPISGHRSVSWYQQTPGQGLQFLFEYFSETQRNKGNFPGRFSGRQFSNSRSEMNVSTLELGDSALYLCASSFPSLYSEGLDNEQFFGPGTRLTVL.

This chain connects TRBV7-9 to TRBJ2-7; 10 nucleotides line up with TRBD2. V lost 1 base and J lost 5; bases outside the gene matches: 5. The germline V gene has CDR1 SEHNR and CDR2 FQNEAQ (reference sequence). The CDR3 loop spans 15 amino acids. CDR3 sequence reads: CASSLELAGDHEQYF. The CDR3 DNA sequence: TGTGCCAGCAGCTTAGAGCTAGCGGGGGACCACGAGCAGTACTTC.

V and J are TRBV27 and TRBJ1-2; 8 bases align to TRBD1. The CDR3 has 16 residues. Germline V gene sequence: CDR1 MNHEY, CDR2 SMNVEV (reference sequence). J was trimmed by 3 bases and V by 4 bases; bases with no gene match: 10. The CDR3 DNA follows: TGTGCCAGCAGTTCCCGGACAGGGATCAGAGACTATGGCTACACCTTC. This codes for CASSSRTGIRDYGYTF.

The gene calls are TRBV28 and TRBJ2-1, with a tentative D call TRBD1 (6 bases). The CDR3 consists of 14 residues. Trimming removed 5 bases from V and 8 bases from J, with 16 bases in between. CDR1 is MDHEN, CDR2 SYDVKM, per germline. The CDR3 reads CASSVQGEVYEQFF. CDR3 nucleotide sequence: TGTGCCAGCAGTGTACAGGGCGAGGTATATGAGCAGTTCTTC.

V and J are TRBV5-1 and TRBJ2-3, with 9 positions matching TRBD1. The CDR3 runs 14 residues. Germline loops: CDR1 SGHRS, CDR2 YFSETQ. V was clipped by 5 bases and J by 4 bases; unmatched bases: 5. CDR3 nucleotide sequence: TGCGCCAGCAGGCGGACAGGGGTTGCAGATACGCAGTATTTT. This gives the protein CASRRTGVADTQYF.

This sequence joins TRBV5-1 and TRBJ1-2; D may be TRBD1 (5 bases). The CDR3 length is 14 residues. Trimming shortened V by 0 bases and J by 5 bases, and 11 bases separated the two germline ends. The germline V gene has CDR1 SGHRS and CDR2 YFSETQ. CDR3 in amino acids: CASSLGRQLYGYTF. In DNA, the CDR3 is TGCGCCAGCAGCTTGGGAAGACAGCTTTATGGCTACACCTTC. Variable domain in full (rest from reference TRBV5-1 and TRBJ1-2): KAGVTQTPRYLIKTRGQQVTLSCSPISGHRSVSWYQQTPGQGLQFLFEYFSETQRNKGNFPGRFSGRQFSNSRSEMNVSTLELGDSALYLCASSLGRQLYGYTFGSGTRLTVV.

The rearrangement links TRBV9 to TRBJ2-1; 7 nucleotides agree with TRBD2. Germline CDR1 reads SGDLS; CDR2 reads YYNGEE. The CDR3 spans 19 residues. Trimming took 0 bases from V and 4 from J; bases not matched to a gene: 16. CDR3 nucleotides: TGTGCCAGCAGCGTAGACTCCTTCCCCGCTAGCGGAAGTTACAATGAGCAGTTCTTC. This translates into CASSVDSFPASGSYNEQFF.

A single count supports this clone. The chain recombines TRBV5-5 with TRBJ1-4, with TRBD1 matching over 7 bases. The V gene end was trimmed by 5 bases and the J gene end by 7 bases; junction bases not matched to a gene: 5. The CDR3 extends over 13 amino acids. The germline V gene has CDR1 SGHKS and CDR2 YYEKEE (reference sequence). DNA for the CDR3: TGTGCCAGCAGAACACAGGGGAGTGAAAAACTGTTTTTT. Its translation is CASRTQGSEKLFF.

The V call is TRBV6-4, the J call TRBJ2-1; 7 bases fit TRBD2. Germline V gives CDR1 MRHNA, CDR2 SNTAGT. V shed 0 bases and J 4 bases; nucleotides not matched to a gene: 9. The CDR3 has 17 amino acids. The CDR3 DNA follows: TGTGCCAGCAGTGACTCGTTTGGGACTACCATTTACAATGAGCAGTTCTTC. As protein: CASSDSFGTTIYNEQFF.

This clone was counted a few times. This sample also contains other DNA sequences that code for the same CDR3. CDR3 amino acids: CASSLVGQPQHF. CDR3 in DNA: TGTGCCAGCAGTTTAGTAGGCCAGCCCCAGCATTTT. The gene calls are TRBV27 and TRBJ1-5; D gene uncertain. V lost 2 bases and J lost 7, with 6 bases in between. From germline, CDR1 is MNHEY and CDR2 SMNVEV (reference sequence). The CDR3 loop spans 12 amino acids.